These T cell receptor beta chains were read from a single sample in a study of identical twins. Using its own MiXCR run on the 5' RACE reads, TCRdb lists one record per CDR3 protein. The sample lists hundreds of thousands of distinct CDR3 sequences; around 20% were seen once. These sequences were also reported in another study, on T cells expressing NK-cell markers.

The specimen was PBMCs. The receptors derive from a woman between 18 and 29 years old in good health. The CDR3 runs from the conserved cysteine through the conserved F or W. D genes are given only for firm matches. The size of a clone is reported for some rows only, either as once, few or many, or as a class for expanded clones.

CASKGLAGKSYNEQFF TGTGCCAGCAAGGGACTAGCGGGGAAGAGTTACAATGAGCAGTTCTTC TRBV6-2/TRBV6-3 16 TRBJ2-1 many TRBD2
CSARVLASSSYNEQFF TGCAGTGCTAGGGTACTAGCGTCTAGCTCCTACAATGAGCAGTTCTTC TRBV20-1 16 TRBJ2-1 few TRBD2
CSGGRRHEQFF TGTTCTGGCGGGAGGAGGCATGAGCAGTTCTTC TRBV30 11 TRBJ2-1 NA TRBD2
CASSTTRLNEQFF TGTGCCAGCAGTACGACTAGACTTAATGAGCAGTTCTTC TRBV12-3/TRBV12-4 13 TRBJ2-1 few NA
CASSDQAGGRNEQFF TGTGCCAGCAGTGATCAGGCGGGAGGGAGGAATGAGCAGTTCTTC TRBV6-1 15 TRBJ2-1 few TRBD2
CASSLVLAGPETQYF TGCGCCAGCAGCTTGGTGCTAGCGGGGCCAGAGACCCAGTACTTC TRBV5-1 15 TRBJ2-5 NA TRBD2
CASSEATGSVGEQYF TGTGCCAGCAGCGAAGCTACAGGGTCGGTTGGCGAGCAGTACTTC TRBV7-7 15 TRBJ2-7 NA NA
CTFSLSLSRRGGGDTQYF TGTACCTTCAGTTTGAGCCTCTCGAGGCGGGGGGGCGGCGATACGCAGTATTTT TRBV2 18 TRBJ2-3 once TRBD2
CASRVAGFSYEQYF TGTGCCAGCAGGGTAGCGGGGTTCTCCTACGAGCAGTACTTC TRBV28 14 TRBJ2-7 few TRBD2
CASSQGSGVTYEQYF TGTGCCAGCAGCCAAGGGTCAGGGGTGACCTACGAGCAGTACTTC TRBV7-3 15 TRBJ2-7 NA NA
CSVDRSTEAFF TGCAGCGTTGATCGGTCCACTGAAGCTTTCTTT TRBV29-1 11 TRBJ1-1 many NA
CASSADVSSYNEQFF TGTGCCAGCAGTGCCGACGTTAGCTCCTACAATGAGCAGTTCTTC TRBV27 15 TRBJ2-1 many NA
CASSLYGGKLEEQYF TGTGCCAGCAGCTTATACGGCGGGAAGTTGGAGGAGCAGTACTTC TRBV7-7 15 TRBJ2-7 NA NA
CASSVGGGLAGREQYF TGTGCCAGCAGCGTAGGAGGCGGACTAGCGGGTCGTGAGCAGTACTTC TRBV9 16 TRBJ2-7 NA TRBD2
CASSSWTGGLETQYF TGTGCCAGCAGTTCCTGGACAGGGGGCTTAGAGACCCAGTACTTC TRBV12-3/TRBV12-4 15 TRBJ2-5 few TRBD1
CSVPPRTDMNTEAFF TGCAGCGTCCCCCCCAGGACCGACATGAACACTGAAGCTTTCTTT TRBV29-1 15 TRBJ1-1 NA NA
CSAQRQGATILGTEAFF TGCAGTGCCCAAAGACAGGGGGCGACTATCCTGGGGACTGAAGCTTTCTTT TRBV20-1 17 TRBJ1-1 few TRBD1
CASRQGPTLGTQYF TGTGCCAGCAGACAGGGACCTACCCTGGGGACCCAGTACTTC TRBV12-3/TRBV12-4 14 TRBJ2-5 NA NA
CASSFGGTVGETQYF TGCGCCAGCAGCTTCGGAGGAACCGTAGGAGAGACCCAGTACTTC TRBV5-1 15 TRBJ2-5 NA NA
CASIPRDSANTGELFF TGTGCCAGCATTCCCCGGGACAGCGCGAACACCGGGGAGCTGTTTTTT TRBV12-3/TRBV12-4 16 TRBJ2-2 many TRBD1
CASSQERQFGQYF TGCGCCAGCAGCCAAGAACGCCAGTTTGGGCAGTATTTT TRBV4-1 13 TRBJ2-3 few NA
CSVEGAGANVLTF TGCAGCGTTGAGGGTGCCGGGGCCAACGTCCTGACTTTC TRBV29-1 13 TRBJ2-6 few NA
CSAPTTSNYGYTF TGCAGTGCCCCGACGACAAGTAACTATGGCTACACCTTC TRBV20-1 13 TRBJ1-2 few NA
CAISDQGRTIYEQYF TGTGCCATCAGTGATCAGGGACGGACGATCTACGAGCAGTACTTC TRBV10-3 15 TRBJ2-7 many NA
CASALGGARSPFF TGTGCTAGTGCCCTGGGTGGGGCCCGGTCGCCGTTCTTC TRBV12-5 13 TRBJ2-1 NA NA
CASRLGTGRTTDTQYF TGCGCCAGCAGGTTGGGTACAGGGAGGACCACAGATACGCAGTATTTT TRBV5-1 16 TRBJ2-3 few NA
CASSLEGGRGTDTQYF TGTGCCAGCAGCTTAGAGGGGGGCCGGGGCACAGATACGCAGTATTTT TRBV7-6 16 TRBJ2-3 NA NA
CASSQVGRGNGYTF TGCGCCAGCAGCCAAGTCGGTAGGGGCAATGGCTACACCTTC TRBV4-3 14 TRBJ1-2 NA NA
CASSQTTGTDTQYF TGTGCCAGCAGTCAAACAACAGGGACGGATACGCAGTATTTT TRBV2 14 TRBJ2-3 NA NA
CASSLSGTGGSEQYF TGCGCCAGCAGCCTAAGTGGGACAGGGGGCTCCGAGCAGTACTTC TRBV4-3 15 TRBJ2-7 few TRBD1
CASSVVGSGGGETQYF TGTGCCAGCAGCGTAGTTGGAAGCGGGGGCGGGGAGACCCAGTACTTC TRBV9 16 TRBJ2-5 few TRBD2
CASSLQPGREQYF TGTGCCAGCAGTTTACAGCCAGGGCGTGAGCAGTACTTC TRBV12-3/TRBV12-4 13 TRBJ2-7 NA NA
CASSPTVRSGANVLTF TGTGCCAGCTCTCCGACAGTTCGATCTGGGGCCAACGTCCTGACTTTC TRBV18 16 TRBJ2-6 NA NA
CASSLSFAGSYEQYF TGTGCCAGCAGTTTGTCGTTTGCGGGATCCTACGAGCAGTACTTC TRBV27 15 TRBJ2-7 NA NA
CSALDPSGEKLFF TGCAGTGCCCTAGATCCTTCGGGTGAAAAACTGTTTTTT TRBV20-1 13 TRBJ1-4 many NA
CSAEFPQGAGTDTQYF TGCAGTGCCGAGTTCCCTCAGGGGGCAGGAACAGATACGCAGTATTTT TRBV20-1 16 TRBJ2-3 few TRBD1
CASTWTGETQYF TGTGCCAGCACCTGGACCGGGGAGACCCAGTACTTC TRBV7-8 12 TRBJ2-5 NA NA
CASSHGLGTDTQYF TGTGCCAGCAGCCACGGACTGGGCACAGATACGCAGTATTTT TRBV5-5 14 TRBJ2-3 once NA
CASSNPPVGEQYF TGTGCCAGCAGTAATCCCCCCGTTGGCGAGCAGTACTTC TRBV12-3/TRBV12-4 13 TRBJ2-7 NA NA
CASSWVSYNEQFF TGTGCCAGCAGTTGGGTCTCCTACAATGAGCAGTTCTTC TRBV6-2/TRBV6-3 13 TRBJ2-1 NA NA
CCALPLGLDINEQFF TGCTGTGCCCTACCCCTCGGACTAGATATAAATGAGCAGTTCTTC TRBV20-1 15 TRBJ2-1 NA TRBD2